This TCR beta chain was sequenced for a study of T cell clusters in autoimmune cytopenias. General study findings and limits: The cluster-lack signature was not seen for secondary cytopenia versus chronic lymphocytic leukemia.

TRB amplification used roughly 250 ng of peripheral blood genomic DNA. One tube held mixed TRB-A and TRB-B primer pools for touch-down PCR. TCRdb reprocessed the multiplex PCR reads, keeping one entry per CDR3 protein, no DNA. The sample has some 5,400 distinct CDR3 sequences. Germline loops: CDR1 SQVTM, CDR2 ANQGSEA. The length of the CDR3 is 11 residues. This clonotype shows up as large by frequency. Its cognate antigen is unknown. The same specimen was also included in a second study, on T cell repertoires in aging, cancer and after chemotherapy. That publication notes: Healthy donor repertoires were recorded over several months to years and showed clear clonal overlap.

The J gene is TRBJ2-3, the V gene TRBV29-1. The source of this sequence is a human donor in good health. The material sequenced was peripheral blood. CDR3 region: CSVGQTDTQYF.